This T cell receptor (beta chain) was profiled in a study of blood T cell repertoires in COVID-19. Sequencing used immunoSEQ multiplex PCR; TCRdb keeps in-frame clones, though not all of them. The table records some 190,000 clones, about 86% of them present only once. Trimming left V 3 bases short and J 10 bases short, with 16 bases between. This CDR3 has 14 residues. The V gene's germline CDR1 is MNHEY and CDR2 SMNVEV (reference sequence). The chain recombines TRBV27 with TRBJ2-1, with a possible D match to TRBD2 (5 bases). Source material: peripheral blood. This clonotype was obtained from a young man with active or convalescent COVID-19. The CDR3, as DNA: TGTGCCAGCAGTTTGGCGGGTATCGGGAAGGAGCAGTTCTTC. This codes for CASSLAGIGKEQFF.